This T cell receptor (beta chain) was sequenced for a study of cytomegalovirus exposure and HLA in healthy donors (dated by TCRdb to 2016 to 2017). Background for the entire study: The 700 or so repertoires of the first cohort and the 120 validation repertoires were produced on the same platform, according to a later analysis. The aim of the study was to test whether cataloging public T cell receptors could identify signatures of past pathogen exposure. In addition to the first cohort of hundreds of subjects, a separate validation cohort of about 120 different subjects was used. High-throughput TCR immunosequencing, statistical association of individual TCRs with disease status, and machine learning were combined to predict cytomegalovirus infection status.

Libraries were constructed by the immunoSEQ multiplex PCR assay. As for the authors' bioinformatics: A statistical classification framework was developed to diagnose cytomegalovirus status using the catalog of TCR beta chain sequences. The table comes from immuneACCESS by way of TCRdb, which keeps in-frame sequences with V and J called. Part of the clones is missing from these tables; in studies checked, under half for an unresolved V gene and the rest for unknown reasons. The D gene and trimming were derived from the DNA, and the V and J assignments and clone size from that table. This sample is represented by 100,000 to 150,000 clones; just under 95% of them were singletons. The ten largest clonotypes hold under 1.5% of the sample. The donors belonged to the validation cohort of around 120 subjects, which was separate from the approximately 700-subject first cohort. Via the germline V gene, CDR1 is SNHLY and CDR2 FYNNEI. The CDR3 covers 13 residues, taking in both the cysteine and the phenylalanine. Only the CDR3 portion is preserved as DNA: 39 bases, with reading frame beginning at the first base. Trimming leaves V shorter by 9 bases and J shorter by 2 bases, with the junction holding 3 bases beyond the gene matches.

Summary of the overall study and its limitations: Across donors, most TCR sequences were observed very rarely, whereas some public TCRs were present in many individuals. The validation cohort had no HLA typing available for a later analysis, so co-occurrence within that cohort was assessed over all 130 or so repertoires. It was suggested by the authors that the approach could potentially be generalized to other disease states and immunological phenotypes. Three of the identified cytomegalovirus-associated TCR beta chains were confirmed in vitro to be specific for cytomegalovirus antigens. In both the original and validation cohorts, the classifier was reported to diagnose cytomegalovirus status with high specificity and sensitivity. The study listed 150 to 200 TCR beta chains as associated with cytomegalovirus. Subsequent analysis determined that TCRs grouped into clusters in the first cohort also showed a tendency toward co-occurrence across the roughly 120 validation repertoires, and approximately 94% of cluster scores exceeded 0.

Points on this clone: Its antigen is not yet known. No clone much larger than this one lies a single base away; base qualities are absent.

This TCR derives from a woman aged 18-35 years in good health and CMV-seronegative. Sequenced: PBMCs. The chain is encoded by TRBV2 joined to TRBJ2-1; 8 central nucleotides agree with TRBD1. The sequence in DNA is TGTGCCAGACAGGGGGAGACCTACAATGAGCAGTTCTTC. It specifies CARQGETYNEQFF.